The present T cell receptor (beta chain) was sequenced within a study of a mutant IDH1 vaccine in newly diagnosed glioma. Study in general: There were about 60% males and roughly 38% females among treated patients, whose mean age was approximately 38 years. Radiotherapy, temozolomide, or both had been given previously, and both were given to most. Points from the study as a whole: There were vaccine-induced immune responses in roughly 92% of the patients.

The sample's time point: week 35, safety follow-up. In the vaccine, a single dose held 300 ug of the mutant IDH1 20-mer peptide, along with topical imiquimod. Eight vaccine injections were given to patients in weeks 1, 3, 5, 7, 11, 15, 19 and 23. Profiling relied on immunoSEQ multiplex PCR, and the TCRdb table lists in-frame clones only, not all of them. The sample contains 50,000 to 70,000 clones, about 90% of which appear only once. Germline CDR1 and CDR2: MGHDK and SYGVNS. The CDR3 runs to 15 residues. Trimming left V 0 bases short and J 1 base short, with 8 bases between. This clone was recorded only once. Its antigen is currently unknown.

The chain uses TRBV25-1 and TRBJ2-3; D is undetermined. The specimen comprised PBMCs, sampled from a glioma patient whose treatment included an IDH1 peptide vaccine. This sequence was found in a man aged 40-49 years with glioma. The CDR3 coding sequence is TGTGCCAGCAGTGAATATAGGGCAGGCACAGATACGCAGTATTTT. This encodes CASSEYRAGTDTQYF.